Listed here are 25 T cell receptor beta chains from one sample, sequenced in a study of T cells expressing NK-cell markers. TCRdb reworked the 5' RACE reads into one entry per CDR3 protein, no DNA. The sample totals 250,000 to 300,000 distinct CDR3 sequences. The source material was blood T cells: a sorted CD56 or NKG2C T cell subset, CD4+ or CD8+ T cells, or bulk PBMC T cells (not recorded which). Receptor source: a man between 18 and 29 years old in good health.

V gene TRBV4-3 combines with J gene TRBJ2-1. Germline CDR1 and CDR2: LGHNA and YSLEER. The CDR3 loop spans 12 amino acids. The CDR3 sequence is CASSLVAEEQFF.

The chain uses TRBV7-9 and TRBJ1-2. The CDR3 runs 14 residues. The germline V gene has CDR1 SEHNR and CDR2 FQNEAQ (reference sequence). The CDR3 protein is CASSYRGANYGYTF.

The V call is TRBV7-2, the J call TRBJ1-2. The germline gives CDR1 SGHTA, CDR2 FQGNSA. The CDR3 loop spans 12 amino acids. The CDR3 sequence: CASSAGGYGYTF.

CDR3 protein: CASSLGLGSTDTQYF. The chain employs TRBV5-5 and TRBJ2-3. Germline CDR1 and CDR2: SGHKS and YYEKEE (reference sequence). The CDR3 spans 15 residues.

V is TRBV10-3 and J is TRBJ2-7. CDR3 length: 11 residues. Per germline, CDR1 ENHRY and CDR2 SYGVKD. The CDR3 here is CAVTSSYEQYF.

The chain employs TRBV30 and TRBJ1-1; without DNA, the TCRdb call of TRBD1 cannot be checked. The CDR3 runs 14 residues. Germline V lookup: CDR1 GTSNPN, CDR2 SVGIG (reference sequence). The CDR3 sequence: CAWSRGAENTEAFF.

The chain uses TRBV18 and TRBJ2-6; TCRdb lists TRBD1, though no DNA is available to test this call. This CDR3 contains 18 residues. The germline V gene encodes CDR1 KGHSH and CDR2 LQKENI. CDR3 in amino acids: CASSPTTGISSGANVLTF.

V is TRBV18 and J is TRBJ1-2; TCRdb designates TRBD1, a call that cannot be tested without DNA. This CDR3 region has 15 residues. The germline gives CDR1 KGHSH, CDR2 LQKENI. The CDR3 here is CASSPGQEIIDGYTF.

The gene calls are TRBV30 and TRBJ1-5. This CDR3 is 13 amino acids long. Per germline, CDR1 GTSNPN and CDR2 SVGIG (reference sequence). This chain's CDR3 is CAWSLASNQPQHF.

This chain links TRBV11-2 with TRBJ1-5. CDR1 and CDR2 from the germline V gene are SGHAT and FQNNGV. The CDR3 covers 14 residues. The CDR3 here is CASSLIGTSQPQHF.

CDR3 residues: CASSQERVLGSGNYNEQFF. This chain connects TRBV4-3 to TRBJ2-1; TCRdb names TRBD2, which stays unverified in the absence of DNA. The CDR3 is made up of 19 amino acids. Germline V gene sequence: CDR1 LGHNA, CDR2 YSLEER.

CDR3 amino acids: CATRPRDRMNTEAFF. The V call is TRBV24-1, the J call TRBJ1-1; the D gene TCRdb calls, TRBD1, cannot be checked with no DNA. The V gene's germline CDR1 is KGHDR and CDR2 SFDVKD. The CDR3 sequence is 15 residues long.

The CDR3 protein is CASRTITDTQYF. This chain connects TRBV6-1 to TRBJ2-3. The CDR3 consists of 12 residues. CDR1 is MNHNS, CDR2 SASEGT, per germline.

J is TRBJ2-1 and V is TRBV11-1; TCRdb indicates TRBD1, and absent DNA this call remains unverified. This CDR3 has 16 residues. CDR1 is SGHAT and CDR2 is FQDESV in the germline V gene (reference sequence). The CDR3 region is CASSLEAGQLYNEQFF.

The chain carries TRBV7-2 and TRBJ1-5. The CDR3 covers 17 residues. Germline V gives CDR1 SGHTA, CDR2 FQGNSA. CDR3 sequence reads: CASSLNTALQENQPQHF. The whole variable domain, filled in from reference TRBV7-2 and TRBJ1-5, reads GAGVSQSPSNKVTEKGKDVELRCDPISGHTALYWYRQSLGQGLEFLIYFQGNSAPDKSGLPSDRFSAERTGGSVSTLTIQRTQQEDSAVYLCASSLNTALQENQPQHFGDGTRLSIL.

The rearrangement uses TRBV20-1 and TRBJ1-2; as DNA is missing, the TRBD1 call by TCRdb cannot be tested. Germline lookup yields CDR1 DFQATT and CDR2 SNEGSKA (reference sequence). The CDR3 contains 16 residues. The chain's CDR3 is CSASEQGAKSGYGYTF.

V gene TRBV12-3 or TRBV12-4 combines with J gene TRBJ2-3. The CDR3 contains 14 residues. CDR3 sequence: CASSLRRSTDTQYF.

The genes are TRBV20-1 and TRBJ1-1; the D gene TCRdb calls, TRBD1, cannot be checked with no DNA. The CDR3 covers 14 residues. Germline lookup yields CDR1 DFQATT and CDR2 SNEGSKA (reference sequence). The CDR3 spells CSAKQTGPNTEAFF.

This chain joins TRBV12-3 or TRBV12-4 and TRBJ1-1; as DNA is missing, the TRBD1 call by TCRdb cannot be tested. This CDR3 spans 15 amino acids. The CDR3 spells CASSLSGGGSTEAFF.

CDR3 in amino acids: CSASRPQTDTQYF. This chain links TRBV20-1 with TRBJ2-3; without DNA, the TCRdb call of TRBD1 cannot be checked. The CDR3 is 13 residues long. Germline CDR1 reads DFQATT; CDR2 reads SNEGSKA (reference sequence).

The chain uses TRBV6-5 and TRBJ2-7; TCRdb calls TRBD1, which cannot be checked without DNA. Germline V lookup: CDR1 MNHEY, CDR2 SVGAGI. The CDR3 consists of 12 residues. The CDR3 spells CASISGVGEQYF.

The chain links TRBV19 to TRBJ2-1; lacking DNA, the TRBD1 call made by TCRdb goes unchecked. Per germline, CDR1 LNHDA and CDR2 SQIVND (reference sequence). CDR3 size: 16 residues. The CDR3 reads CASAPRQGSFRNEQFF.

The chain carries TRBV12-3 or TRBV12-4 and TRBJ1-5; TCRdb's D call of TRBD1 is untestable without DNA. The CDR3 sequence is 17 residues long. The chain's CDR3 is CASSLSWTAYSNQPQHF.

This rearrangement joins TRBV7-9 to TRBJ1-2; absent DNA, TCRdb's TRBD1 call cannot be checked. The CDR3 contains 14 residues. Germline lookup yields CDR1 SEHNR and CDR2 FQNEAQ (reference sequence). CDR3 in amino acids: CASSSTGGAYGYTF.

The chain employs TRBV6-2 or TRBV6-3 and TRBJ1-4; TCRdb's assignment of TRBD1 cannot be checked, as there is no DNA. The germline V gene encodes CDR1 MNHEY and CDR2 SVGEGT. The CDR3 extends over 15 amino acids. The CDR3 is CASSYPGTVGEKLFF.